Each of the 8 T cell receptor beta chains below was sequenced from the same sample in a study of blood T cell repertoires in COVID-19 (dated by TCRdb to about 2020). The method behind the library was the immunoSEQ multiplex PCR assay. The immuneACCESS repertoire file appears here via TCRdb, limited to in-frame rearrangements. These files lack a portion of the clones; in checked studies, under half of the deficit traces to unresolved V genes, and the cause of the others is not known. The sample yields approximately 50,000 clones; 85% to 95% were counted once. The top ten clonotypes cover approximately 2.8% of the sample. Source material: peripheral blood. The receptors come from a human donor in a cohort sampled during active COVID-19.

The V call is TRBV28, the J call TRBJ1-4; D is uncertain. The CDR3 spans 15 residues. The germline V and J ends were trimmed by 2 bases and 0 bases, with 7 bases remaining between them. Germline lookup yields CDR1 MDHEN and CDR2 SYDVKM. The CDR3: CASSLGGATNEKLFF. Written as DNA, the CDR3 is TGTGCCAGCAGTTTAGGTGGAGCAACTAATGAAAAACTGTTTTTT.

The chain recombines TRBV4-3 with TRBJ2-3; no reliable D call. This CDR3 comprises 15 residues. Germline V gene sequence: CDR1 LGHNA, CDR2 YSLEER. V shed 1 base and J shed 0 bases, with 8 bases lying between them. CDR3 nucleotide sequence: TGCGCCAGCAGCCAAGGACAAACTAGCACAGATACGCAGTATTTT. This codes for CASSQGQTSTDTQYF.

The chain employs TRBV6-4 and TRBJ2-3, with TRBD2 identical over 9 bases. V was pared by 5 bases and J by 4 bases, with 7 bases of the junction left unmatched. The germline gives CDR1 MRHNA, CDR2 SNTAGT. The CDR3 is 15 residues long. CDR3 bases: TGTGCCAGCAGTAACGGAGCGGGGGGCGCAGATACGCAGTATTTT. Translated: CASSNGAGGADTQYF.

In regard to this clone: The junction does not match germline at one end; this may be a read error. The chain has TRBV5-5 and TRBJ1-4; D is possibly TRBD1 (5 bases). The germline gives CDR1 SGHKS, CDR2 YYEKEE (reference sequence). This CDR3 has 13 amino acids. The CDR3 coding sequence is TGTGCCAGCAGTTCTACCGATGACAGCCTGATAGTTTTT. Translation gives CASSSTDDSLIVF.

The V call is TRBV5-1, the J call TRBJ2-7; no clear D gene. The CDR3 contains 15 residues. V was trimmed by 0 bases and J by 0 bases, leaving 10 bases between them. Germline lookup yields CDR1 SGHRS and CDR2 YFSETQ. The chain's CDR3 is CASSLGPQDSYEQYV. CDR3 in DNA: TGCGCCAGCAGCTTGGGACCCCAGGACTCCTACGAGCAGTACGTC.

The rearrangement uses TRBV4-1 and TRBJ1-2; no definite D call. This CDR3 has 12 amino acids. Germline V gene sequence: CDR1 MGHRA, CDR2 YSYEKL. V was shortened by 2 bases and J by 8 bases, with 9 bases between the two germline ends. The DNA of the CDR3 is TGCGCCAGCAGCCAAAAGGTGGGCGGCTACACCTTC. Its protein is CASSQKVGGYTF.

The rearrangement joins TRBV5-4 to TRBJ1-6, with TRBD1 as a possible D gene (5 bases). With 4 bases removed from V and 6 bases from J, the gap between germline ends came to 11 bases. This CDR3 contains 14 residues. Germline assignment: CDR1 SGHNT and CDR2 YYREEE (reference sequence). CDR3 protein: CASSLGRGNSPLHF. CDR3 coding DNA: TGTGCCAGCAGCCTCGGGAGGGGTAATTCACCCCTCCACTTT.

The gene calls are TRBV25-1 and TRBJ2-6; tentative D call: TRBD1 (6 bases). Germline V gene lookup returns CDR1 MGHDK and CDR2 SYGVNS. Trimming cost V 8 bases and J 0 bases, with 17 bases left between them. CDR3 length: 17 residues. The CDR3 is CASSSPDRDSGANVLTF. The DNA of the CDR3 is TGTGCCAGCTCAAGCCCGGACAGAGACTCTGGGGCCAACGTCCTGACTTTC.